This T cell receptor (beta chain) was identified during a study of cytomegalovirus exposure and HLA in healthy donors. Findings and caveats of the study: Fewer N-insertions (relative to the approximately 700-donor mean) were reportedly seen in an Asian-associated ancestry cluster in a later analysis.

Remarks on this clone: Antigen: not known.

Primers included in the PCR were 60 Vbeta and 13 Jbeta primers. Data came from immunoSEQ multiplex PCR; TCRdb stores just in-frame clones and leaves some out. The sample includes under 300,000 clones, approximately 80% seen only once; the top ten take less than 8.5%. CDR1 is SGHRS, CDR2 YFSETQ, per germline. V lost 4 bases and J lost 7; bases outside the gene matches: 7. The CDR3 spans 15 residues. The TCR originated in a woman in her sixties or seventies in good health and CMV-seropositive. The chain links TRBV5-1 to TRBJ2-2; 10 bases fit TRBD1. The material sequenced was PBMCs. The chain's CDR3 is CASSLGTGAVGELFF. Here the CDR3 DNA reads TGCGCCAGCAGCCTGGGGACAGGGGCTGTCGGGGAGCTGTTTTTT.